These 32 T cell receptor beta chains came from one sample sequenced in a study of graft-versus-host responses after intestinal transplantation. Sequencing was performed with immunoSEQ multiplex PCR; in TCRdb, only in-frame clones are kept and a portion is missing. The table lists around 20,000 clones, approximately 89% of them singletons. The source material was PBMCs, sampled roughly 65 days after intestinal transplantation. Source of these receptors: a human patient who received an intestinal transplant, so some T cells may come from the graft donor.

DNA for the CDR3: TGCGCCAGCAGCCATCTAGGTTCACCCCTCCACTTT. It yields the protein CASSHLGSPLHF. The chain uses TRBV4-3 and TRBJ1-6; D call uncertain. V was trimmed by 3 bases and J by 9 bases, leaving 6 bases between them. CDR1 is LGHNA and CDR2 is YSLEER in the germline V gene. The CDR3 sequence is 12 residues long.

This chain joins TRBV27 and TRBJ2-3; 14 bases align to TRBD2. CDR1 is MNHEY, CDR2 SMNVEV, per germline (reference sequence). Trimming removed 4 bases from V and 2 bases from J; junction bases left unmatched: 11. The length of the CDR3 is 19 residues. The CDR3 DNA is TGTGCCAGCAGTTCAAAATTCGGGACTAGCGGGAGCGACACAGATACGCAGTATTTT. It yields the protein CASSSKFGTSGSDTDTQYF.

This clone was seen once. The chain employs TRBV2 and TRBJ1-4; tentative D call: TRBD1 (5 bases). The germline gives CDR1 SNHLY, CDR2 FYNNEI. This CDR3 spans 16 amino acids. V lost 0 bases and J lost 8, with 16 bases in between. The chain's CDR3 is CASSEALRAGREKLFF. The CDR3 DNA reads as TGTGCCAGCAGTGAAGCGCTTCGGGCAGGGAGGGAAAAACTGTTTTTT.

The rearrangement links TRBV6-1 to TRBJ2-5; D call uncertain. The CDR3 loop spans 13 amino acids. Trimming left V 2 bases short and J 6 bases short, with 10 bases between. Germline values: CDR1 MNHNS, CDR2 SASEGT. CDR3 loop: CASSEYRKKTQYF. Written as DNA, the CDR3 is TGTGCCAGCAGTGAATATCGGAAAAAGACCCAGTACTTC.

This chain connects TRBV14 to TRBJ1-4; TRBD1 agrees at 11 bases. V lost 4 bases to trimming and J lost 9 bases; unmatched junction nucleotides: 7. Germline V gives CDR1 SGHDN, CDR2 FVKESK. This CDR3 has 15 amino acids. The CDR3 is CASSRTGGARKKLFF. CDR3 DNA sequence: TGTGCCAGCAGCCGGACAGGGGGCGCGAGGAAAAAACTGTTTTTT.

V is TRBV20-1 and J is TRBJ1-1, with no clear D. Trimming removed 4 bases at V and 8 bases at J, with 11 bases between. Germline CDR1 is DFQATT and CDR2 is SNEGSKA (reference sequence). This CDR3 region has 11 residues. In DNA form, the CDR3 reads TGCAGTGCTACACCTTTTGAAGAAGCTTTCTTT. Translating gives CSATPFEEAFF.

Worth noting for this clone: One end of the junction is discordant with germline, which a read error may explain. Other DNA variants within this sample encode the same CDR3. The rearrangement uses TRBV6-1 and TRBJ1-3; D gene uncertain. The CDR3 is made up of 14 amino acids. CDR1 is MNHNS, CDR2 SASEGT, per germline. The CDR3 DNA is TGTGCCAGTAGTGAAGCTCTCTCTGGAAACACCATATATTTT. This translates into CASSEALSGNTIYF.

V usage is TRBV2 and J usage is TRBJ2-1, with 11 bases fitting TRBD2. This CDR3 spans 13 amino acids. Germline values: CDR1 SNHLY, CDR2 FYNNEI. The trim removed 8 bases at V and 6 bases at J, leaving 3 bases unmatched. DNA of the CDR3: TGTGCCAGCCGACTAGCGGGGCGCAATGAGCAGTTCTTC. Translating it yields CASRLAGRNEQFF.

The V gene is TRBV5-1, the J gene TRBJ2-7, with 14 nucleotides matching TRBD2. CDR1 and CDR2 (germline): SGHRS, YFSETQ. CDR3 length: 16 amino acids. Trimming cost V 0 bases and J 4 bases; bases outside gene matches: 3. Written as DNA, the CDR3 is TGCGCCAGCAGCTTGGCTGGACTAGCGGGGGGATACGAGCAGTACTTC. This codes for CASSLAGLAGGYEQYF.

The chain joins TRBV25-1 to TRBJ2-5; the D is unclear. This CDR3 comprises 16 residues. The germline V gene encodes CDR1 MGHDK and CDR2 SYGVNS. V was trimmed by 4 bases and J by 0 bases, leaving 15 bases between them. CDR3 protein: CASSAEADVNQETQYF. CDR3 DNA sequence: TGTGCCAGCAGTGCTGAGGCCGACGTTAACCAAGAGACCCAGTACTTC.

This clone was counted a few times. The chain is built from TRBV6-6 and TRBJ2-2; no firm D call. The CDR3 sequence is 11 residues long. Germline CDR1 is MNHNY and CDR2 is SVGAGI (reference sequence). The V end lost 7 bases, the J end lost 9 bases, and 9 bases lay between the germline ends. This CDR3 reads CASIADRELFF. In DNA form, the CDR3 reads TGTGCCAGCATCGCCGACAGGGAGCTGTTTTTT.

The V gene is TRBV27, the J gene TRBJ1-5; 10 positions match TRBD1. The CDR3 extends over 13 amino acids. The germline CDR1 and CDR2 sequences are MNHEY and SMNVEV (reference sequence). The V and J ends lost 6 bases and 7 bases, in that order; junction bases with no gene match: 3. This chain's CDR3 is CASRGQGLQPQHF. The CDR3 DNA reads as TGTGCCAGCAGGGGACAGGGGTTGCAGCCCCAGCATTTT.

This rearrangement joins TRBV11-3 to TRBJ2-5; 12 bases fit TRBD2. The J segment lost 4 bases and the V segment lost 1 base, leaving 10 bases of the junction unmatched. CDR1 SGHNT and CDR2 YENEEA come from the germline V gene. The CDR3 extends over 18 amino acids. CDR3 residues: CASSLAVLAGGPGETQYF. The CDR3 DNA follows: TGTGCCAGCAGCTTAGCGGTACTAGCGGGGGGCCCTGGAGAGACCCAGTACTTC.

The J gene is TRBJ2-3, the V gene TRBV4-2; 10 bases fit TRBD2. The germline CDR1 and CDR2 sequences are LGHNA and YNFKEQ. The CDR3 is 16 residues long. V was pared by 0 bases and J by 4 bases, with 4 bases of the junction left unmatched. The CDR3 DNA reads TGTGCCAGCAGCCAAGAAGAGCGGGGGGGCGCAGATACGCAGTATTTT. Translating gives CASSQEERGGADTQYF.

The genes are TRBV20-1 and TRBJ2-7; tentatively, D is TRBD1 (5 bases). The CDR3 has 11 residues. Trimming took off 7 bases at V and 3 bases at J, with 10 bases between the two ends. Germline lookup yields CDR1 DFQATT and CDR2 SNEGSKA (reference sequence). CDR3 in amino acids: CSVRVGYEQYF. Here the CDR3 DNA reads TGCAGTGTCAGGGTGGGCTACGAGCAGTACTTC.

The chain combines TRBV11-2 with TRBJ2-7; tentatively, D is TRBD1 (5 bases). This CDR3 region has 13 residues. Per the germline V gene, CDR1 is SGHAT and CDR2 is FQNNGV. V shed 4 bases and J shed 2 bases, with 9 bases lying between them. The CDR3 coding sequence is TGTGCCAGCAGCTACGACAGCGCCTACGAGCAGTACTTC. The encoded protein is CASSYDSAYEQYF.

The J gene is TRBJ2-7, the V gene TRBV5-8, with a weak D call TRBD2 (5 bases). The CDR3 runs to 13 residues. CDR1 is SGHTS and CDR2 is YDEGEE in the germline V gene. The V end was cut by 2 bases, the J end by 2 bases, with 8 bases between. The CDR3 reads CASSFGVTYEQYF. The CDR3 coding sequence is TGTGCCAGCAGCTTCGGGGTTACCTACGAGCAGTACTTC.

V and J are TRBV7-8 and TRBJ2-7; D possibly corresponds to TRBD1 (5 bases). Germline CDR1 SGHVS, CDR2 FQNEAQ. This CDR3 comprises 13 residues. Trimming stripped 5 bases from V and 4 bases from J, with 12 bases between. CDR3: CASSPGRTYEQYF. In nucleotides, the CDR3 is TGTGCCAGCAGCCCAGGCAGGACATACGAGCAGTACTTC.

The J gene is TRBJ2-3, the V gene TRBV4-1; D is perhaps TRBD2 (6 bases). This CDR3 has 17 amino acids. Germline loops: CDR1 MGHRA, CDR2 YSYEKL. V was trimmed by 3 bases and J by 3 bases, leaving 19 bases between them. The CDR3 bases are TGCGCCAGCAGCCAGACGGCAACGGAGGGAGATACAGATACGCAGTATTTT. Its protein is CASSQTATEGDTDTQYF.

The chain combines TRBV30 with TRBJ1-2; TRBD1 matches 8 bases. Germline V gene data show CDR1 as GTSNPN and CDR2 as SVGIG (reference sequence). V lost 6 bases and J lost 6; bases outside the gene matches: 3. This CDR3 region has 11 residues. CDR3 loop: CACRTGHGYTF. The CDR3 coding sequence is TGTGCCTGCAGGACAGGGCATGGCTACACCTTC. Full variable domain (missing parts from reference TRBV30 and TRBJ1-2): SQTIHQWPATLVQPVGSPLSLECTVEGTSNPNLYWYRQAAGRGLQLLFYSVGIGQISSEVPQNLSASRPQDRQFILSSKKLLLSDSGFYLCACRTGHGYTFGSGTRLTVV.

The chain carries TRBV4-3 and TRBJ1-2, with 8 positions matching TRBD1. With V trimmed by 2 bases and J by 7 bases, 6 bases remained unmatched. CDR1 is LGHNA, CDR2 YSLEER, per germline. The CDR3 runs 14 residues. CDR3 DNA: TGCGCCAGCAGCCAATTTGGACAGGGATCTGGCTACACCTTC. Protein product: CASSQFGQGSGYTF.

The J gene is TRBJ2-3, the V gene TRBV6-1; the match to TRBD2 covers 14 bases. This CDR3 comprises 22 residues. Germline lookup yields CDR1 MNHNS and CDR2 SASEGT. J was trimmed by 2 bases and V by 2 bases; bases with no gene match: 18. CDR3 bases: TGTGCCAGCAGTGAAATGACCCTCGGAGGACTAGCGGGGGGCCTACCCACAGATACGCAGTATTTT. Translated, it gives CASSEMTLGGLAGGLPTDTQYF.

The chain recombines TRBV9 with TRBJ2-7; 10 bases are shared with TRBD1. V was pared by 4 bases and J by 4 bases, with 8 bases of the junction left unmatched. The germline V gene encodes CDR1 SGDLS and CDR2 YYNGEE. This CDR3 is 15 amino acids long. As DNA, the CDR3 is TGTGCCAGCAGCCCTTGGACAGGGGGTGGTTACGAGCAGTACTTC. Translated: CASSPWTGGGYEQYF.

This chain connects TRBV6-5 to TRBJ1-1; D is uncertain. The germline V gene has CDR1 MNHEY and CDR2 SVGAGI. V lost 5 bases and J 8 bases, leaving 18 bases between the germline ends. The CDR3 is made up of 14 amino acids. In nucleotides, the CDR3 is TGTGCCAGCAGTCCTTGGCCGAGCGCGTCCGAAGCTTTCTTT. Its protein is CASSPWPSASEAFF.

The J gene is TRBJ1-1, the V gene TRBV9; the D gene is possibly TRBD1 (5 bases). In germline, CDR1 is SGDLS, CDR2 YYNGEE. Trimming took off 0 bases at V and 3 bases at J, with 9 bases between the two ends. This CDR3 comprises 14 residues. CDR3: CASSVGGEDTEAFF. In DNA, the CDR3 is TGTGCCAGCAGCGTAGGAGGGGAGGACACTGAAGCTTTCTTT.

The sample holds a few counts of this clone. The CDR3 coding sequence is TGTGCCAGCAGTGAGACTAGCGGCACAGATACGCAGTATTTT. It translates to CASSETSGTDTQYF. The J gene is TRBJ2-3, the V gene TRBV6-4; 8 bases match TRBD2. CDR3 length: 14 amino acids. V gave up 3 bases and J gave up 1 base; unmatched junction bases: 0. In germline, CDR1 is MRHNA, CDR2 SNTAGT.

The genes are TRBV11-2 and TRBJ2-3; 7 bases fit TRBD2. V shed 5 bases, J shed 2 bases, and the junction held 10 bases outside the gene matches. Germline values: CDR1 SGHAT, CDR2 FQNNGV. This CDR3 region has 16 residues. The CDR3 coding sequence is TGTGCCAGCAGCACCCCCGGGGGGTTAGACACAGATACGCAGTATTTT. It codes for CASSTPGGLDTDTQYF.

This chain joins TRBV2 and TRBJ1-2, with 10 bases matching TRBD1. The CDR3 is made up of 11 amino acids. CDR1 SNHLY and CDR2 FYNNEI come from the germline V gene. V lost 9 bases and J lost 8; bases outside the gene matches: 3. As DNA, the CDR3 is TGTGCCAGGATGACAGGGGGCGGCTACACCTTC. This sequence encodes CARMTGGGYTF.

This chain joins TRBV7-6 and TRBJ1-1, with D possibly matching TRBD1 (5 bases). The CDR3 loop spans 15 amino acids. Trimming shortened V by 3 bases and J by 1 base, and 12 bases separated the two germline ends. Germline CDR1 reads SGHVS; CDR2 reads FNYEAQ. The CDR3 is CASSLVGETNTEAFF. CDR3 DNA: TGTGCCAGCAGCTTGGTGGGGGAAACGAACACTGAAGCTTTCTTT. Filled out from reference TRBV7-6 and TRBJ1-1, the complete variable domain reads GAGVSQSPRYKVTKRGQDVALRCDPISGHVSLYWYRQALGQGPEFLTYFNYEAQQDKSGLPNDRFSAERPEGSISTLTIQRTEQRDSAMYRCASSLVGETNTEAFFGQGTRLTVV.

The rearrangement links TRBV29-1 to TRBJ1-4; TRBD1 is a possible D gene (5 bases). Germline V CDR1 and CDR2: SQVTM, ANQGSEA. This CDR3 has 15 residues. V lost 0 bases to trimming and J lost 6 bases, with 14 bases between them. The CDR3 protein is CSVEEHGGEDEKLFF. The CDR3 region has the DNA TGCAGCGTTGAAGAGCACGGGGGAGAGGATGAAAAACTGTTTTTT.

This chain joins TRBV13 and TRBJ1-2, with a tentative D call TRBD1 (6 bases). The CDR3 length is 13 residues. The germline CDR1 and CDR2 sequences are PRHDT and FYEKMQ (reference sequence). Trimming pared 5 bases from V and 5 bases from J, leaving 12 bases between. The CDR3 nucleotides are TGTGCCAGCAGCGGCCGACAGGATTATGGCTACACCTTC. This codes for CASSGRQDYGYTF. The full variable domain, with the rest looked up from reference TRBV13 and TRBJ1-2, is AAGVIQSPRHLIKEKRETATLKCYPIPRHDTVYWYQQGPGQDPQFLISFYEKMQSDKGSIPDRFSAQQFSDYHSELNMSSLELGDSALYFCASSGRQDYGYTFGSGTRLTVV.

This clone was picked up one time. This chain connects TRBV11-3 to TRBJ2-6; D is ambiguous. Trimming took off 7 bases at V and 4 bases at J, with 8 bases between the two ends. Germline V gene data show CDR1 as SGHNT and CDR2 as YENEEA. The CDR3 has 13 residues. The CDR3 bases are TGTGCCAGCAAAAAAAGGGGGGCCAACGTCCTGACTTTC. Translation gives CASKKRGANVLTF.